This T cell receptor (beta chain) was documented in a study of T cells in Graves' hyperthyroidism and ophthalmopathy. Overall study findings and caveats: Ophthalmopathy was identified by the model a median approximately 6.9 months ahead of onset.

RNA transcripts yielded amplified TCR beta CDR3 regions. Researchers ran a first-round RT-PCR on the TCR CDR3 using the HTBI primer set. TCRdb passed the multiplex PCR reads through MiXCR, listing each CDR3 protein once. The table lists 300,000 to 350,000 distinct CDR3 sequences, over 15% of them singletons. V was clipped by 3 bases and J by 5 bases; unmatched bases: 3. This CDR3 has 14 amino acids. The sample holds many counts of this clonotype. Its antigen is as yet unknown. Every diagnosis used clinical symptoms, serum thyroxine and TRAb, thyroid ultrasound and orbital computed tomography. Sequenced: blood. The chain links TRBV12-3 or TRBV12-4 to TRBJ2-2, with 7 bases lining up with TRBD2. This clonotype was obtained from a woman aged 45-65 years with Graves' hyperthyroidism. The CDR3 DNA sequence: TGTGCCAGCAGTTTGGGACTAACGACCGGGGAGCTGTTTTTT. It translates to CASSLGLTTGELFF.